The present T cell receptor beta chain was sequenced within a study of beta chain features in type 1 diabetes. Every bit of the isolated RNA underwent reverse transcription, so sequencing read expressed TCRB transcripts. It was found that naive, central memory and regulatory T cell samples averaged approximately 3.5 million reads. Sequencing was performed with immunoSEQ multiplex PCR; in TCRdb, only in-frame clones are kept and a portion is missing. The sample lists 600,000 or so clones, about an eighth occurring once. The study's findings and limits: For patients, the naive, central memory and Treg TCRB repertoires appeared more alike than for healthy donors. People with Type 1 diabetes carried modestly yet significantly shorter TCRB CDR3s in all four CD4+ subsets.

Only a few counts were recorded for this clone. Its antigen is undetermined. Germline values: CDR1 SGHTA, CDR2 FQGNSA. This CDR3 has 15 residues. The J segment lost 2 bases and the V segment lost 5 bases, leaving 6 bases of the junction unmatched. This clonotype originated in a man aged 25-45 years with type 1 diabetes. The rearrangement uses TRBV7-2 and TRBJ2-5; TRBD2 aligns across 9 bases. Sequencing was done on a sample of naive CD4+ T cells from blood. CDR3 amino acids: CASSLSSGGQETQYF. The DNA for the CDR3 is TGTGCCAGCAGCCTGAGTAGCGGGGGTCAAGAGACCCAGTACTTC.